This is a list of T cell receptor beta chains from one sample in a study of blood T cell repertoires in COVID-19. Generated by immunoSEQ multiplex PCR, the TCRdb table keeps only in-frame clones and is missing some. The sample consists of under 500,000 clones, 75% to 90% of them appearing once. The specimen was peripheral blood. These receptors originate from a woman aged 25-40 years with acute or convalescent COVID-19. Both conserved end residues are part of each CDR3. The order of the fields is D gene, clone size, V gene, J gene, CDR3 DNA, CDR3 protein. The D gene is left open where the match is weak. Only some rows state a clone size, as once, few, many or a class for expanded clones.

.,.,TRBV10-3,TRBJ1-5,TGTGCCATCAAGGAGGGTAGCAATCAGCCCCAGCATTTT,CAIKEGSNQPQHF
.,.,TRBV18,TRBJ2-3,TGTGCCAGCTCACCTGCCGTAAGGGGGACAGATACGCAGTATTTT,CASSPAVRGTDTQYF
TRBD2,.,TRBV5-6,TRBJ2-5,TGTGCCAGCAGCTTGGAACTAGCGGGGGACGTATGGTCCCAGTACTTC,CASSLELAGDVWSQYF
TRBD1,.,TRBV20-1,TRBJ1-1,TGCAGTGCCAGTCCCGGGACAGGGGACACTGAAGCTTTCTTT,CSASPGTGDTEAFF
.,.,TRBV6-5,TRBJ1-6,TGTGCCAGCACTAAACAAACGGGTTCACCCCTCCACTTT,CASTKQTGSPLHF
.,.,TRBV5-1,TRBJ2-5,TGCGCCAGCAGCTTGGGGGCGGGGCGAGGAGAGACCCAGTACTTC,CASSLGAGRGETQYF
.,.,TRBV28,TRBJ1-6,TGTGCCAGCAGTTTAAGAGGGGGAATAGCTTCACCCCTCCACTTT,CASSLRGGIASPLHF
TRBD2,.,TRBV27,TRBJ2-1,TGTGCCAGCAGACCGGGGGGGGTTTACAATGAGCAGTTCTTC,CASRPGGVYNEQFF
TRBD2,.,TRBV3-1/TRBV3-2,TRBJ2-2,TGTGCCAGCAGCCGCCCGGGACTAGTTCTCGGGGAGCTGTTTTTT,CASSRPGLVLGELFF
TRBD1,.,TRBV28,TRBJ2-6,TGTGCCAGCAGTCGACCGGGACAGGGGGCGCGGGGGGCCAACGTCCTGACTTTC,CASSRPGQGARGANVLTF
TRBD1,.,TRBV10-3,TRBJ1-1,TGTGCCATCAGTGGTCGGAACAGGGGACGTACTGAAGCTTTCTTT,CAISGRNRGRTEAFF
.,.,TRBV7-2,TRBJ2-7,TGTGCCAGCAGCTTAGCAAGGGAGTACGAGCAGTACTTC,CASSLAREYEQYF
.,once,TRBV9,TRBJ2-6,TGTGCCAGCAGCATTCGGACTGGGGCTGGGGCCAACGTCCTGACTTTC,CASSIRTGAGANVLTF
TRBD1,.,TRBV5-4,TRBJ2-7,TGTGCCAGCAGCCAGAGGGACAGGACCTCCTACGAGCAGTACTTC,CASSQRDRTSYEQYF
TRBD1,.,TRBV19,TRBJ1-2,TGTGCCAGTAGTCATACAGGACAGGTCAATGGCTACACCTTC,CASSHTGQVNGYTF
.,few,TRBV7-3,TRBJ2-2,TGTGCCAGCAGCGTCCGGGGGACCACCACCGGGGAGCTGTTTTTT,CASSVRGTTTGELFF
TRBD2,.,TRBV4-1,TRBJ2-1,TGCGCCAGCAGCCACCTAGCGGGGGGGATTACCTACAATGAGCAGTTCTTC,CASSHLAGGITYNEQFF
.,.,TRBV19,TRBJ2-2,TGTGCCAGTAGTATGTTGGGCTTTCGGGGAGGGAACACCGGGGAGCTGTTTTTT,CASSMLGFRGGNTGELFF
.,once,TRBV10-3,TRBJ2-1,TGTGCCACCCGGGGGATGGAACCAAATGAGCAGTTCTTC,CATRGMEPNEQFF
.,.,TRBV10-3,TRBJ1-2,TGTGCCATCAGGGACGGGGTTAACTATGGCTACACCTTC,CAIRDGVNYGYTF
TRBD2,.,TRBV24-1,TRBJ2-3,TGTGCCACCAGTGATCCCCGGACTAGCGGGGCGAACACAGATACGCAGTATTTT,CATSDPRTSGANTDTQYF
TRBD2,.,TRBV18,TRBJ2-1,TGTGCCAGCTCACCTACAACTAGCGGGGGGGCCCTTACAAAGATCTTC,CASSPTTSGGALTKIF
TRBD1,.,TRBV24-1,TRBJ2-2,TGTGCCACCAGCTGGACAGGGGGAGGTACCGGGGAGCTGTTTTTT,CATSWTGGGTGELFF
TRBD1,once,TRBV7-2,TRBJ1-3,TGTGCCAGCAGCTTAGTGGGACAGGGGTCTGGAAACACCATATATTTT,CASSLVGQGSGNTIYF
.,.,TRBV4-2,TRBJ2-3,TGTGCCAGCAGCTCGACTAGGGGAACAGATACGCAGTATTTT,CASSSTRGTDTQYF
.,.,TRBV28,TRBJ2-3,TGTGCCAGCAGTAGGACTGTCACAGATACGCAGTATTTT,CASSRTVTDTQYF
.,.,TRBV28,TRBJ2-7,TGTGCCAGCAACCCCCCAGGGTCCGCCTACGAGCAGTACTTC,CASNPPGSAYEQYF
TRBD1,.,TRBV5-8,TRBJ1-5,TGTGCCAGCAGCTATGGGACAGGGGGGCGCAGTCAGCCCCAGCATTTT,CASSYGTGGRSQPQHF
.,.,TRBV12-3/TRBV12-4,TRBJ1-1,TGTGCCAGCAGTAACAGGGATTGGACTGAAGCTTTCTTT,CASSNRDWTEAFF
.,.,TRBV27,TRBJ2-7,TGTGCCAGCAGTTTAGCCCGTCAGGGCTACGAGCAGTACTTC,CASSLARQGYEQYF
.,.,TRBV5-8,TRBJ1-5,TGTGCCAGCAGCTATGTGGAGGGGTATAGCAATCAGCCCCAGCATTTT,CASSYVEGYSNQPQHF
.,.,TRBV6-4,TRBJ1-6,TGTGCCAGCAGTGACTCGGGGGGGAGTTCACCCCTCCACTTT,CASSDSGGSSPLHF
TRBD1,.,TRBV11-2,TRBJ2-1,TGTGCCAGCAGCTTACGACGCTGGACAGGGATGAATTGGGAGCAGTTCTTC,CASSLRRWTGMNWEQFF
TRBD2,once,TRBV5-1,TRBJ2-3,TGCGCCAGCAGCTGGACTAGCGGGGGGACAAGCACAGATACGCAGTATTTT,CASSWTSGGTSTDTQYF
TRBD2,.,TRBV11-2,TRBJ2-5,TGTGCCAGCAGCTTGGGGGGGACGGAGACCCAGTACTTC,CASSLGGTETQYF
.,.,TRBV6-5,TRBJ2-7,TGTGCCAGCACTGTTCGGTACGAGCAGTACTTC,CASTVRYEQYF
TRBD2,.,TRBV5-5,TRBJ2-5,TGTGCCAGCAGCCCTAGCGGGGGGAGTGGAGAGACCCAGTACTTC,CASSPSGGSGETQYF
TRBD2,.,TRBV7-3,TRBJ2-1,TGTGCCAGCAGCTTAACCGGGACTAGCGGGGGCAATGAGCAGTTCTTC,CASSLTGTSGGNEQFF